Below are 18 T cell receptor beta chains sequenced from a single sample in a study of blood T cell repertoires in COVID-19. Clones were read by immunoSEQ multiplex PCR, and TCRdb kept only the in-frame ones, dropping some. This sample has around 240,000 clones, with more than 75% found just once. Sequencing was performed on PBMCs or T cells enriched from blood (not recorded which). The receptors stem from a woman aged 45-65 years who had recovered from COVID-19.

This chain uses TRBV5-1 with TRBJ1-6; TRBD1 matches 8 bases. Looked up from germline, CDR1 is SGHRS and CDR2 is YFSETQ. Trimming took 0 bases from V and 7 from J; bases not matched to a gene: 0. This CDR3 contains 14 residues. This CDR3 is CASSLDRGNSPLHF. CDR3 in DNA: TGCGCCAGCAGCTTGGACAGGGGGAATTCACCCCTCCACTTT.

This clone was observed a few times. The chain couples TRBV9 to TRBJ2-7, with D unresolved. Germline CDR1 reads SGDLS; CDR2 reads YYNGEE. This CDR3 has 16 residues. V lost 0 bases and J 6 bases, leaving 19 bases between the germline ends. The CDR3 bases are TGTGCCAGCAGCGTAGGTAACTATCCGCCCCCTGGCGAGCAGTACTTC. The encoded protein is CASSVGNYPPPGEQYF.

This chain links TRBV3-1 (or the pseudogene TRBV3-2) with TRBJ2-7; 8 nucleotides match TRBD1. The CDR3 contains 15 residues. Germline V gene lookup returns CDR1 LGHDT and CDR2 YNNKEL (reference sequence). The V segment lost 4 bases and the J segment 6 bases; nucleotides outside the gene matches: 11. The CDR3 reads CASSRKPGQAVEQYF. The CDR3 nucleotides are TGTGCCAGCAGCCGAAAGCCGGGACAGGCGGTCGAGCAGTACTTC.

This clone was detected once. V is TRBV4-3 and J is TRBJ1-1; D is possibly TRBD1 (5 bases). Deletions cut 6 bases from V and 10 bases from J, with 18 bases between. Germline-derived CDR1 and CDR2 are LGHNA and YSLEER. The CDR3 sequence is 13 residues long. The CDR3 nucleotides read TGCGCCAGCAGTTCAGGGTATTCTAGGGGAGCTTTCTTT. Its translation: CASSSGYSRGAFF.

This sequence joins TRBV6-5 and TRBJ2-1, with TRBD1 matching 10 bases. The CDR3 spans 15 residues. The junction had 5 bases not matched to a gene; V was cut back by 6 bases and J by 3 bases. CDR1 is MNHEY, CDR2 SVGAGI, per germline. CDR3 in amino acids: CASSVDRGYYNEQFF. Written as DNA, the CDR3 is TGTGCCAGCAGCGTGGACAGGGGGTACTACAATGAGCAGTTCTTC.

The V gene is TRBV24-1, the J gene TRBJ2-7; D is uncertain. The CDR3 loop spans 18 amino acids. Trimming cost V 0 bases and J 0 bases, with 17 bases left between them. Germline CDR1 KGHDR, CDR2 SFDVKD. Written as DNA, the CDR3 is TGTGCCACCAGTGATTTGCGTTGCTACAGAACCCGCTCCTACGAGCAGTACTTC. This translates into CATSDLRCYRTRSYEQYF.

The gene calls are TRBV7-3 and TRBJ2-5, with D possibly TRBD1 on 6 matching bases. The CDR3 has 15 residues. Germline V CDR1 and CDR2: SGHTA, FQGTGA. The V gene lost 2 bases and the J gene lost 0 bases, with 10 bases spanning the gap. CDR3 region: CASSLQGQNQETQYF. The DNA of the CDR3 is TGTGCCAGCAGCTTACAAGGACAGAACCAAGAGACCCAGTACTTC.

This clone was counted ten times or more. The chain carries TRBV4-2 and TRBJ2-1, with 10 nucleotides matching TRBD2. This CDR3 is 18 amino acids long. The junction had 9 bases not matched to a gene; V was cut back by 0 bases and J by 4 bases. The germline gives CDR1 LGHNA, CDR2 YNFKEQ. CDR3 in amino acids: CASSQDLASGSMYNEQFF. The CDR3 DNA reads as TGTGCCAGCAGCCAAGATTTGGCTAGCGGGAGTATGTACAATGAGCAGTTCTTC.

The chain carries TRBV11-3 and TRBJ2-1; 12 bases match TRBD2. V was pared by 4 bases and J by 6 bases, with 7 bases of the junction left unmatched. The length of the CDR3 is 16 residues. CDR1 is SGHNT and CDR2 is YENEEA in the germline V gene. The CDR3 DNA reads as TGTGCCAGCAGCTCTAGCGGGGGGGCCAAAGGCAATGAGCAGTTCTTC. Translation: CASSSSGGAKGNEQFF. The full variable domain, completed using reference TRBV11-3 and TRBJ2-1, is EAGVVQSPRYKIIEKKQPVAFWCNPISGHNTLYWYLQNLGQGPELLIRYENEEAVDDSQLPKDRFSAERLKGVDSTLKIQPAELGDSAVYLCASSSSGGAKGNEQFFGPGTRLTVL.

The chain recombines TRBV11-3 with TRBJ2-1; 7 positions agree with TRBD1. The V gene end was trimmed by 1 base and the J gene end by 7 bases; junction bases not matched to a gene: 4. Germline CDR1 and CDR2: SGHNT and YENEEA. This CDR3 comprises 14 residues. For the CDR3, the DNA is TGTGCCAGCAGCTTAGGCGGACAGGCGAATGAGCAGTTCTTC. This gives the protein CASSLGGQANEQFF. Together with reference TRBV11-3 and TRBJ2-1, the CDR3 gives the full variable domain: EAGVVQSPRYKIIEKKQPVAFWCNPISGHNTLYWYLQNLGQGPELLIRYENEEAVDDSQLPKDRFSAERLKGVDSTLKIQPAELGDSAVYLCASSLGGQANEQFFGPGTRLTVL.

This chain links TRBV28 with TRBJ1-1, with TRBD1 identical over 8 bases. CDR1 is MDHEN, CDR2 SYDVKM, per germline. Losses at the gene ends were 3 bases for V and 5 bases for J; bases not matched to a gene: 8. The CDR3 has 15 residues. CDR3 region: CASSLGQGAGTEAFF. Here the CDR3 DNA reads TGTGCCAGCAGTTTGGGGCAGGGGGCCGGAACTGAAGCTTTCTTT.

The CDR3 sequence is CASSMRGRNYEQYF. In nucleotides, the CDR3 is TGCGCCAGCAGCATGAGGGGGAGAAACTACGAGCAGTACTTC. The gene calls are TRBV4-3 and TRBJ2-7; D is possibly TRBD1 (6 bases). Germline V gene lookup returns CDR1 LGHNA and CDR2 YSLEER. This CDR3 contains 14 residues. Between the trimmed V and J ends, which lost 5 bases and 3 bases, there was a span of 14 bases.

The rearrangement uses TRBV7-2 and TRBJ1-2; 8 nucleotides align to TRBD1. The CDR3 length is 15 residues. Per the germline V gene, CDR1 is SGHTA and CDR2 is FQGNSA. With V trimmed by 3 bases and J by 3 bases, 6 bases remained unmatched. CDR3 amino acids: CASSLRGQGDYGYTF. CDR3 in DNA: TGTGCCAGCAGCTTGCGTGGACAGGGCGACTATGGCTACACCTTC.

The CDR3: CASSPRDRVVGYNSPLHF. The CDR3 DNA reads TGTGCCAGCAGTCCCCGGGACAGGGTTGTTGGATATAATTCACCCCTCCACTTT. V is TRBV27 and J is TRBJ1-6; 9 bases agree with TRBD1. The ends lost 5 bases at V and 4 bases at J; junction bases unmatched: 12. CDR1 MNHEY and CDR2 SMNVEV come from the germline V gene (reference sequence). The CDR3 has 18 residues.

The chain employs TRBV6-5 and TRBJ1-6; D gene ambiguous. CDR1 is MNHEY, CDR2 SVGAGI, per germline. Trimming stripped 0 bases from V and 10 bases from J, with 16 bases between. The CDR3 spans 16 residues. In nucleotides, the CDR3 is TGTGCCAGCAGTTACTCTTATCGGGGAGCAGCCTCACCCCTCCACTTT. It encodes CASSYSYRGAASPLHF.

J is TRBJ1-2 and V is TRBV9, with D possibly being TRBD1 (6 bases). With 3 bases removed from V and 8 bases from J, the gap between germline ends came to 20 bases. CDR3 length equals 15 residues. CDR1 is SGDLS and CDR2 is YYNGEE in the germline V gene. The CDR3 region has the DNA TGTGCCAGCAGCGACCTCCGGGGGGGGGCGCAGGGCTACACCTTC. Its translation: CASSDLRGGAQGYTF.

The chain joins TRBV28 to TRBJ2-1, with 8 bases lining up with TRBD2. The junction had 4 bases not matched to a gene; V was cut back by 6 bases and J by 0 bases. The CDR3 sequence is 15 residues long. The germline gives CDR1 MDHEN, CDR2 SYDVKM. CDR3 nucleotides: TGTGCCAGCAGATCGAGCGGGAGCTCCTACAATGAGCAGTTCTTC. It codes for CASRSSGSSYNEQFF.

V is TRBV7-3 and J is TRBJ2-3, with D unclear. Trimming left V 1 base short and J 5 bases short, with 7 bases between. From germline, CDR1 is SGHTA and CDR2 FQGTGA. This CDR3 contains 13 residues. CDR3 loop: CASSLRLQDTQYF. The DNA for the CDR3 is TGTGCCAGCAGCTTAAGACTGCAAGATACGCAGTATTTT.